This TCR beta chain stems from a study of shared clonotypes between healthy human individuals. Study-wide background: The donor group consisted of two women and a few men, aged 18 to 49.

Naive CD8 cells comprised CD45RO-negative, CCR7-positively selected cells, excluding terminally differentiated effector memory CD45RA+ cells. The CDR3 totals 14 residues. V was pared by 6 bases and J by 8 bases, with 15 bases between. Germline lookup yields CDR1 SGDLS and CDR2 YYNGEE. Study observations and caveats: Sharing across four donors was highest in naive CD4 (around 5%) and lowest in memory CD8 (0.4%). Estimated richness values were generally larger in naive subsets than in memory subsets.

TCRdb keeps only in-frame clones here, not all; method: immunoSEQ multiplex PCR. Found here are over 2 million clones, about 94% of them singletons; the top ten hold 0.9% to 1.3%. Of note for this clone: Its antigen remains unknown.

The TCR sequence derives from a man aged 18-30 years in good health. The chain links TRBV9 to TRBJ1-6; D is possibly TRBD1 (5 bases). Sequenced sample: naive CD8+ T cells sorted from blood. CDR3 region: CASKRGGFDSPLHF. The CDR3 DNA reads as TGTGCCAGCAAGCGCGGGGGTTTTGATTCACCCCTCCACTTT.